The 16 T cell receptor beta chains below were found in one sample sequenced in a study of breast tumors, draining lymph nodes, adjacent tissues. TCRdb reanalysed the multiplex PCR reads using MiXCR and keeps one entry per CDR3 protein. The profile shows 90,000 to 120,000 distinct CDR3 sequences, less than 25% of them singletons. The lymph nodes were axillary draining lymph nodes from breast cancer patients. Sequenced material: axillary lymph node tissue. These receptors all stem from a female donor with breast cancer. Some clones in this sample may be carry-over from other donors' samples.

This clonotype occurred many times. V usage is TRBV5-8 and J usage is TRBJ2-7; possibly TRBD1 or TRBD2 for D (5 bases each). The V and J ends lost 1 base and 1 base respectively, with 15 bases between them. This CDR3 has 16 amino acids. The V gene's germline CDR1 is SGHTS and CDR2 YDEGEE. The DNA for the CDR3 is TGTGCCAGCAGCTTGTATCTGGGACGGAGTTCCTACGAGCAGTACTTC. As protein: CASSLYLGRSSYEQYF.

This clonotype was seen at least ten times. J is TRBJ1-4 and V is TRBV4-1; possibly TRBD1 for D (5 bases). The CDR3 covers 12 residues. Trimming took 4 bases from V and 8 from J, leaving 8 bases between them. The V gene's germline CDR1 is MGHRA and CDR2 YSYEKL. This CDR3 is CASSPRGEKLFF. The CDR3 nucleotides read TGCGCCAGCAGCCCCCGGGGCGAAAAACTGTTTTTT.

This clonotype was found many times. The rearrangement links TRBV11-2 to TRBJ1-4; possible D gene TRBD1, 6 bases. V lost 1 base and J lost 7, with 10 bases in between. The germline V gene encodes CDR1 SGHAT and CDR2 FQNNGV. The CDR3 covers 14 residues. The CDR3 DNA follows: TGTGCCAGCAGCTTAGGGGGGGCCCGTGAAAAACTGTTTTTT. Protein sequence: CASSLGGAREKLFF.

The chain has TRBV24-1 and TRBJ2-2, with 7 nucleotides matching TRBD1. Losses at the gene ends were 5 bases for V and 0 bases for J; bases not matched to a gene: 8. The CDR3 has 17 residues. Germline V gene data show CDR1 as KGHDR and CDR2 as SFDVKD. CDR3 loop: CATSARTGNANTGELFF. The CDR3 DNA reads TGTGCCACCAGTGCCCGGACAGGCAACGCGAACACCGGGGAGCTGTTTTTT.

Note on this clonotype: This may stem from a read error, because a much larger clone lies one nucleotide away. The chain links TRBV7-9 to TRBJ1-2; unclear D gene. The CDR3 sequence is 13 residues long. Germline V CDR1 and CDR2: SEHNR, FQNEAQ (reference sequence). The ends were cut back, 2 bases at V and 4 bases at J, with 8 bases in the middle. The CDR3 spells CASSLSGLYGYTF. CDR3 sequence (DNA): TGTGCCAGCAGCTTAAGCGGTCTCTATGGCTACACCTTC.

Only one count was recorded for this clonotype. A much larger clone lies one base from this, so it may be a read error. This chain links TRBV20-1 with TRBJ2-1; D is perhaps TRBD1 (6 bases). Looked up from germline, CDR1 is DFQATT and CDR2 is SNEGSKA (reference sequence). This CDR3 region has 16 residues. V lost 1 base and J lost 2, with 15 bases in between. The CDR3 DNA sequence: TGCAGTGCTAGAGGGCAGGAACGGGACACCTACAATGAGCAGTTCTTC. Translating it yields CSARGQERDTYNEQFF.

There are many counts of this clonotype. This chain links TRBV10-3 with TRBJ2-3; TRBD2 matches 8 bases. The CDR3 covers 14 residues. Trimming at V came to 7 bases and at J to 4 bases, leaving 7 bases not matched to a gene. Germline V gene data show CDR1 as ENHRY and CDR2 as SYGVKD. The DNA for the CDR3 is TGTGCCATCAAAAGCGGGGGAGGCTCAGATACGCAGTATTTT. Protein product: CAIKSGGGSDTQYF.

This chain joins TRBV7-2 and TRBJ1-6; TRBD1 matches 7 bases. The CDR3 is made up of 14 amino acids. Looked up from germline, CDR1 is SGHTA and CDR2 is FQGNSA. J lost 7 bases, V lost 3 bases, and 3 bases had no gene match. The CDR3 region has the DNA TGTGCCAGCAGCTTGGGGACAGCGAATTCACCCCTCCACTTT. Its protein product is CASSLGTANSPLHF. The whole variable domain, filled in from reference TRBV7-2 and TRBJ1-6, reads GAGVSQSPSNKVTEKGKDVELRCDPISGHTALYWYRQSLGQGLEFLIYFQGNSAPDKSGLPSDRFSAERTGGSVSTLTIQRTQQEDSAVYLCASSLGTANSPLHFGNGTRLTVT.

The V gene is TRBV18, the J gene TRBJ1-6; D is perhaps TRBD1 (6 bases). V dropped 1 base and J dropped 8 bases, with 15 bases sitting between them. The CDR3 is 16 amino acids. Germline-derived CDR1 and CDR2 are KGHSH and LQKENI. The CDR3 loop is CASSPQRQVSDSPLHF. DNA of the CDR3: TGTGCCAGCTCACCACAGCGACAGGTATCGGATTCACCCCTCCACTTT.

This clonotype was detected ten times or more. The genes are TRBV5-1 and TRBJ1-4; 10 nucleotides match TRBD1. The CDR3 sequence is 16 residues long. The V gene's germline CDR1 is SGHRS and CDR2 YFSETQ. Losses at the gene ends were 0 bases for V and 10 bases for J; bases not matched to a gene: 9. CDR3 region: CASSLEARDRGGKLFF. The CDR3 region has the DNA TGCGCCAGCAGCTTGGAGGCCCGGGACAGGGGCGGAAAACTGTTTTTT.

Concerning this clonotype itself: This could be a read error, since a much larger clone is one nucleotide away. The conserved phenylalanine or tryptophan is not found at the CDR3 terminus, so this likely reflects a read error. This chain joins TRBV18 and TRBJ2-7; 9 bases align to TRBD2. This CDR3 contains 13 residues. The V segment lost 5 bases and the J segment 6 bases; nucleotides outside the gene matches: 5. Per the germline V gene, CDR1 is KGHSH and CDR2 is LQKENI. The CDR3 reads CASSSSGNREQYS. For the CDR3, the DNA is TGTGCCAGCTCATCTAGCGGGAATCGCGAGCAGTACTCC.

Many counts were recorded for this clonotype. The rearrangement links TRBV3-1 to TRBJ1-3; D not certain. Looked up from germline, CDR1 is LGHDT and CDR2 is YNNKEL (reference sequence). The V end lost 2 bases, the J end lost 0 bases, and 8 bases lay between the germline ends. This CDR3 has 15 residues. The DNA for the CDR3 is TGTGCCAGCAGCCAACAGACCTTCTCTGGAAACACCATATATTTT. It specifies CASSQQTFSGNTIYF. Based on the CDR3 plus reference TRBV3-1 and TRBJ1-3, the full variable domain is DTAVSQTPKYLVTQMGNDKSIKCEQNLGHDTMYWYKQDSKKFLKIMFSYNNKELIINETVPNRFSPKSPDKAHLNLHINSLELGDSAVYFCASSQQTFSGNTIYFGEGSWLTVV.

This clonotype was detected many times. The genes are TRBV7-2 and TRBJ2-3; D is tentatively TRBD1 or TRBD2 (6 bases each). Trimming took off 1 base at V and 2 bases at J, with 16 bases between the two ends. Germline V CDR1 and CDR2: SGHTA, FQGNSA. The CDR3 has 17 amino acids. CDR3 sequence (DNA): TGTGCCAGCAGCTTAGGTTCGTGGGGGGCCCACACAGATACGCAGTATTTT. Residues: CASSLGSWGAHTDTQYF. Combining the CDR3 with reference TRBV7-2 and TRBJ2-3 gives the whole variable domain GAGVSQSPSNKVTEKGKDVELRCDPISGHTALYWYRQSLGQGLEFLIYFQGNSAPDKSGLPSDRFSAERTGGSVSTLTIQRTQQEDSAVYLCASSLGSWGAHTDTQYFGPGTRLTVL.

The chain couples TRBV28 to TRBJ1-2; no clear D gene. Trimming pared 6 bases from V and 4 bases from J, leaving 18 bases between. The CDR3 has 15 amino acids. CDR1 MDHEN and CDR2 SYDVKM come from the germline V gene. In DNA, the CDR3 is TGTGCCAGCAGGACCTTAAGTAGGACGGGCTATGGCTACACCTTC. Its protein product is CASRTLSRTGYGYTF.

This chain connects TRBV20-1 to TRBJ2-7, with 7 positions matching TRBD1. Trimming at V came to 6 bases and at J to 3 bases, leaving 8 bases not matched to a gene. The germline V gene has CDR1 DFQATT and CDR2 SNEGSKA (reference sequence). CDR3 length: 13 amino acids. CDR3 loop: CSARGTEHYEQYF. The CDR3, as DNA: TGCAGTGCCAGGGGGACAGAACACTACGAGCAGTACTTC.

The V gene is TRBV27, the J gene TRBJ2-3; 12 nucleotides agree with TRBD1. Germline values: CDR1 MNHEY, CDR2 SMNVEV (reference sequence). After removal of 2 bases from V and 4 bases from J, the junction contained 4 bases not matched to a gene. There are 16 residues in the CDR3. CDR3 residues: CASSLPGTGGPDTQYF. The CDR3 nucleotides read TGTGCCAGCAGTTTACCGGGGACAGGGGGCCCAGATACGCAGTATTTT.